This T cell receptor beta chain appears in the sequencing data of a study of blood T cells in healthy people across ages. Germline lookup yields CDR1 MNHEY and CDR2 SMNVEV (reference sequence). This CDR3 is 14 amino acids long. The V gene lost 4 bases and the J gene lost 6 bases, with 13 bases spanning the gap. For the second PCR, which ran for about 7 to 12 cycles, a sample-barcoded 5' primer and a J-beta primer mix were used. Template switching added a 12-random-nucleotide identifier to every cDNA molecule. TCRdb passed the 5' RACE reads through MiXCR, listing each CDR3 protein once. The sample has around 670,000 distinct CDR3 sequences; about 28% are singletons. Total RNA was extracted at no less than 5 micrograms per sample.

Sequencing was carried out using blood. The receptor was isolated from a woman older than 75 in good health. The chain recombines TRBV27 with TRBJ1-3, with TRBD1 as a possible D gene (6 bases). CDR3 sequence: CASSSGGYQNTIYF. The CDR3 DNA sequence: TGTGCCAGCAGTTCCGGGGGCTATCAAAACACCATATATTTT.